This T cell receptor (beta chain) is from a study of blood T cell repertoires in COVID-19. The overall study: Sites across the United States, Italy and Spain contributed samples from acute and convalescent COVID-19. Sample material is recorded as cDNA or gDNA derived from T cells, B-cell-depleted T cells, or PBMCs.

The CDR3 is made up of 15 amino acids. Per the germline V gene, CDR1 is SEHNR and CDR2 is FQNEAQ (reference sequence). Trimming took off 0 bases at V and 5 bases at J, with 13 bases between the two ends. Authors' processing steps: Reference gene primer amplification gave estimated nucleated cell counts. The assay was immunoSEQ multiplex PCR, and TCRdb's table has in-frame clones only and misses some. Clonal size and the V and J genes are those of that table, whereas D and trimming came from the DNA. The sample carries fewer than 300,000 clones, roughly 85% recorded once. J is TRBJ1-1 and V is TRBV7-9, with TRBD1 as a possible D gene (6 bases). The TCR sequence derives from a man in his fifties with active or convalescent COVID-19. Source material: peripheral blood. The CDR3 sequence is CASSLALQGGTEAFF. In DNA form, the CDR3 reads TGTGCCAGCAGCTTAGCGCTACAGGGTGGTACTGAAGCTTTCTTT.